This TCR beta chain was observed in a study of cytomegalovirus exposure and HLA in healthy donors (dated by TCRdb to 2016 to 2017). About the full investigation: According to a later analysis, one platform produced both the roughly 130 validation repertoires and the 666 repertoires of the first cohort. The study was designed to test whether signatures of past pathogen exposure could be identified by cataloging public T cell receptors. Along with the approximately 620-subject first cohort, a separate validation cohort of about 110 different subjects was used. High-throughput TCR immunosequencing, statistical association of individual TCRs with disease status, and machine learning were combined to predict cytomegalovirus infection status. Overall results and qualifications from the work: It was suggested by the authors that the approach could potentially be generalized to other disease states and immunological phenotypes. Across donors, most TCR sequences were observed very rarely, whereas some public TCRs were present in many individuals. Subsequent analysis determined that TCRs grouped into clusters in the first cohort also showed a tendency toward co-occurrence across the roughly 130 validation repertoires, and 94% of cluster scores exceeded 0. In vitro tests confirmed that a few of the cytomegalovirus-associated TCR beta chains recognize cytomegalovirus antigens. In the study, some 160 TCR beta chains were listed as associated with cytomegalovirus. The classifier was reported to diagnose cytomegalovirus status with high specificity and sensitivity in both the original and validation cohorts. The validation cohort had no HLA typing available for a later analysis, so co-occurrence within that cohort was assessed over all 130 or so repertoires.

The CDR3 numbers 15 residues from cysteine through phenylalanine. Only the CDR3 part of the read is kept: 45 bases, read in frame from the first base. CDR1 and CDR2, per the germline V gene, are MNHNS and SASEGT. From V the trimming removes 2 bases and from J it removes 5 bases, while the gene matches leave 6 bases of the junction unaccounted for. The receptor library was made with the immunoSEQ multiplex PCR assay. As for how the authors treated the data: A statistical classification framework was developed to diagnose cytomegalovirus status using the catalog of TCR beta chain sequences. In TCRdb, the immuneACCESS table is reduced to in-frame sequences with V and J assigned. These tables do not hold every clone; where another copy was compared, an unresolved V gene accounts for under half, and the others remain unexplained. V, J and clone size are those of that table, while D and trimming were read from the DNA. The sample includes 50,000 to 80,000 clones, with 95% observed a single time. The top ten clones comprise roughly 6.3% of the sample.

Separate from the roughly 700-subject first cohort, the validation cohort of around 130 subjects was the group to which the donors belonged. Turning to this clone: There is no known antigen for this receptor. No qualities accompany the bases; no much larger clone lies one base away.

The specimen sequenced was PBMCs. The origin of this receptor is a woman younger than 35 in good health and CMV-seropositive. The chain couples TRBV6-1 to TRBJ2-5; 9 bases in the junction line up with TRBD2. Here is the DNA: TGTGCCAGCAGTGAACTCATAGCGGGAGAGGAGACCCAGTACTTC. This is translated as CASSELIAGEETQYF.